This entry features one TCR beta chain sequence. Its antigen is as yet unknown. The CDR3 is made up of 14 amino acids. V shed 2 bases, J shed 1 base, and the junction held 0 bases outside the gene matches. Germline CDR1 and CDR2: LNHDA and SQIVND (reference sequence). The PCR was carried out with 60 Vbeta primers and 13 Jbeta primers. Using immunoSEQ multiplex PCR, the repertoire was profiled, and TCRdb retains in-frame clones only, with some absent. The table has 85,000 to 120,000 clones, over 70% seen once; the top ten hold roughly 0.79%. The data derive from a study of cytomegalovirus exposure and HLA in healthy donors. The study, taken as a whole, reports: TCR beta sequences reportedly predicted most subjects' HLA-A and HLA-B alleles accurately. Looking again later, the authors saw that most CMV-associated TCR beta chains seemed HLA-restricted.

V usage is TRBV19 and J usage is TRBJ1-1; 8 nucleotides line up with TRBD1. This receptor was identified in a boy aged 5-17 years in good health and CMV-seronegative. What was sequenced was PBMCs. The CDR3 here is CASSIQGANTEAFF. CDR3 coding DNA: TGTGCCAGTAGTATACAGGGGGCGAACACTGAAGCTTTCTTT.